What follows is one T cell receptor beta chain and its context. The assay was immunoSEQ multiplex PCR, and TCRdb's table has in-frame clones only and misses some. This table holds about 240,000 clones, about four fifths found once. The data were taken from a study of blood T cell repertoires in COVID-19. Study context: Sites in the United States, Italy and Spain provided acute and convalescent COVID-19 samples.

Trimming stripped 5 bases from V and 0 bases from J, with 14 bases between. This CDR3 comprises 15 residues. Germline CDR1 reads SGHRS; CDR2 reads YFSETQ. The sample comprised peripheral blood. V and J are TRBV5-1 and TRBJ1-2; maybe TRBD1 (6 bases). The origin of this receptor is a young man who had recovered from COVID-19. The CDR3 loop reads CASSSTGTTNYGYTF. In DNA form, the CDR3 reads TGCGCCAGCAGTAGTACTGGGACAACTAACTATGGCTACACCTTC.